The sample holds a few counts of the clone carrying this TCR beta chain. Then a second PCR, running roughly 7 to 11 cycles, was carried out with a sample-barcoded 5' primer and a J-beta primer mix. MiXCR, applied by TCRdb to the 5' RACE reads, yields one record per CDR3 protein. The table records around 870,000 distinct CDR3 sequences, 25% to 30% of them present only once. The ends lost 5 bases at V and 7 bases at J; junction bases unmatched: 5. Looked up from germline, CDR1 is MDHEN and CDR2 is SYDVKM. CDR3 size: 13 residues. These data come from a study of blood T cells in healthy people across ages.

The sample comprised blood. This clonotype originated in a woman over 75 in good health. This chain links TRBV28 with TRBJ1-5, with 7 bases fitting TRBD1. The CDR3 region is CASSIKGQQPQHF. In DNA form, the CDR3 reads TGTGCCAGCAGTATAAAGGGACAGCAGCCCCAGCATTTT.